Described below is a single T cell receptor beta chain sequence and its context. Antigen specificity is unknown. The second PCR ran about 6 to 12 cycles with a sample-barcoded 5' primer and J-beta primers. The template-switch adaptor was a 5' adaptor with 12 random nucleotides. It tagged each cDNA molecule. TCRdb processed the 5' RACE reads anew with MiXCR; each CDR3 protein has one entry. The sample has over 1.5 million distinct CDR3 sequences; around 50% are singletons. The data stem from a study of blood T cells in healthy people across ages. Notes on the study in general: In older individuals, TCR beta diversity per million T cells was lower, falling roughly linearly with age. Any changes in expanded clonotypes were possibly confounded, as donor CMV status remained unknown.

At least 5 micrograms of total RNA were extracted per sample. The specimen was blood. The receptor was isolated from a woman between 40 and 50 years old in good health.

CDR3 protein: CASRGTRISRQERGAYDEQFF. In nucleotides, the CDR3 is TGTGCCAGCAGGGGTACCAGAATATCGCGGCAGGAGCGGGGGGCTTACGATGAGCAGTTCTTC. V gene TRBV12-3 or TRBV12-4 combines with J gene TRBJ2-1, with TRBD2 identical over 9 bases. CDR3 length: 21 amino acids. Trimming removed 6 bases from V and 8 bases from J; junction bases left unmatched: 29.